The clone carrying this T cell receptor (beta chain) was seen a few times. Amplified TCR beta CDR3 regions came from RNA transcripts. HTBI primers were used for first-round RT-PCR of the TCR CDR3. TCRdb recomputed calls from the multiplex PCR reads with MiXCR, one row per CDR3 protein. The sample includes about 740,000 distinct CDR3 sequences, 14% seen only once; the top ten take 9.5% to 13%. The sample is drawn from a study of T cells in Graves' hyperthyroidism and ophthalmopathy. Per the germline V gene, CDR1 is DFQATT and CDR2 is SNEGSKA (reference sequence). The length of the CDR3 is 15 residues. With 4 bases removed from V and 0 bases from J, the gap between germline ends came to 13 bases.

This TCR was sampled from a woman in her late teens or twenties with Graves' hyperthyroidism. Sequenced sample: blood. The genes are TRBV20-1 and TRBJ2-1; D unresolved. CDR3 residues: CSATNPPGSYNEQFF. In DNA form, the CDR3 reads TGCAGTGCTACTAATCCCCCCGGCTCCTACAATGAGCAGTTCTTC.